In its sample, the clone carrying this TCR beta chain was seen once. Germline values: CDR1 LGHDT, CDR2 YNNKEL (reference sequence). With 4 bases clipped from V and 5 bases from J, the junction kept 3 bases outside the gene matches. The CDR3 is 13 amino acids. The treatment: 15 to 20 received Ad26.COV2.S at low or high dose, single or two shots; 5 received placebo; per-sample allocation not given. Following the first vaccine or placebo injection, samples were taken on day 63. Sequencing used immunoSEQ multiplex PCR; TCRdb keeps in-frame clones, though not all of them. The sample holds some 330,000 clones, 90% seen once. The sample is drawn from a study of Ad26.COV2.S vaccination and SARS-CoV-2 variants.

Sample: peripheral blood, taken in a trial of Ad26.COV2.S vaccine versus placebo. The TCR originated in a person between 18 and 59 years old who received the Ad26.COV2.S COVID-19 vaccine or a placebo. The chain couples TRBV3-1 (or the pseudogene TRBV3-2) to TRBJ1-2, with 8 bases lining up with TRBD1. CDR3 region: CASSRRTGYGYTF. In DNA form, the CDR3 reads TGTGCCAGCAGCCGGCGGACAGGGTATGGCTACACCTTC.